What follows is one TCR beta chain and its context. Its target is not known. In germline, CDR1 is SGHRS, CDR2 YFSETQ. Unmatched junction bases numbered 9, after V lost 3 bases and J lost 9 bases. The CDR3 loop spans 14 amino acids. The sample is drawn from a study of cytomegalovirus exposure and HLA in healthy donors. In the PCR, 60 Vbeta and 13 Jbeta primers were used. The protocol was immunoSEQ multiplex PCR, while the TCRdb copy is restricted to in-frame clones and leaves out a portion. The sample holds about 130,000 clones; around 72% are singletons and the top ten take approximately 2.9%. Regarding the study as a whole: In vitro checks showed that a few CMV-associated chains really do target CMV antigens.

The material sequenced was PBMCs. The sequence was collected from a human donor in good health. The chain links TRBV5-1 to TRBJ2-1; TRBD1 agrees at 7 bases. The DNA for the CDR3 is TGCGCCAGCAGCTCGAACAGGGGTTCCAGTGAGCAGTTCTTC. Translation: CASSSNRGSSEQFF.